The clone carrying this TCR beta chain appeared a single time. Cohorts were determined from participant-reported clinical history. Before being deemed recovered, Cohort 3 donors had two negative PCRs, clearance, or symptom resolution. Source study methods: Scientists estimated how many nucleated cells there were by amplifying reference gene primers. Sequenced by immunoSEQ multiplex PCR; TCRdb stores in-frame clones only, minus some. That table gives V, J and clone size, and the DNA gave D and trimming. The table records around 240,000 clones, roughly 86% of them present only once. The data belong to a study of blood T cell repertoires in COVID-19. V lost 11 bases, J lost 7 bases, and 21 bases stayed unmatched. The CDR3 sequence is 17 residues long. Germline V CDR1 and CDR2: MDHEN, SYDVKM.

The source of this sequence is a woman between 50 and 59 years old who had recovered from COVID-19. The sequenced material came from PBMCs or T cells enriched from blood (not recorded which). The chain recombines TRBV28 with TRBJ2-1; 9 nucleotides agree with TRBD2. The CDR3 sequence is CAGPGGGNSGRVNEQFF. In DNA, the CDR3 is TGTGCCGGACCGGGGGGGGGAAATAGCGGGAGAGTGAATGAGCAGTTCTTC.